This is a list of T cell receptor beta chains from one sample in a study of blood T cell repertoires in COVID-19. Clones were sequenced by immunoSEQ multiplex PCR, and TCRdb holds only the in-frame ones, with some missing. Here the sample spans about 43,000 clones, more than 65% being singletons. Material: peripheral blood. The receptors here all came from a woman aged 60-70 years with acute or convalescent COVID-19. Both conserved end residues are part of each CDR3. A D gene is named only where the DNA matches it firmly. Clone size appears in some rows only: once, few, many, or a class for an expanded clone.

j_call v_call clone_size d_call cdr3_aa cdr3_nt
TRBJ2-3 TRBV20-1 . . CSASPGKAQYF TGCAGTGCTAGTCCGGGGAAGGCGCAGTATTTT
TRBJ2-7 TRBV4-3 . TRBD2 CASSRPEVEREGSYEQYF TGCGCCAGCAGCCGCCCGGAGGTGGAGCGGGAAGGCTCCTACGAGCAGTACTTC
TRBJ2-2 TRBV7-2 . TRBD2 CASSPRTSHTGELFF TGTGCCAGCAGCCCTCGGACTAGCCACACCGGGGAGCTGTTTTTT
TRBJ1-2 TRBV29-1 . . CSGTLGEGYTF TGCAGTGGAACTTTAGGGGAAGGCTACACCTTC
TRBJ1-2 TRBV5-1 . TRBD1 CASSLDGQGARGYTF TGCGCCAGCAGCTTGGATGGACAGGGGGCCCGGGGCTACACCTTC
TRBJ1-2 TRBV19 . . CASSVNLQGNYGYTF TGTGCCAGTAGTGTAAACCTCCAGGGTAACTATGGCTACACCTTC
TRBJ1-5 TRBV5-6 once . CASSPLGREHQPQHF TGTGCCAGCAGCCCCTTAGGCAGGGAACATCAGCCCCAGCATTTT
TRBJ1-2 TRBV5-4 . . CASSLRGREDYGYTF TGTGCCAGCAGCTTGAGGGGGAGAGAAGACTATGGCTACACCTTC
TRBJ1-2 TRBV5-6 . . CASSKGLKSPSIGYTF TGTGCCAGCAGCAAGGGACTTAAAAGTCCGTCGATAGGCTACACCTTC
TRBJ2-7 TRBV2 once . CASSETPGSNF TGTGCCAGCAGTGAAACCCCCGGGAGCAACTTC
TRBJ2-1 TRBV9 few . CASSSRTASSYNEQFF TGTGCCAGCAGCTCAAGGACAGCTAGCTCCTACAATGAGCAGTTCTTC
TRBJ1-4 TRBV19 . . CASREKGAVGLFF TGTGCCAGTAGAGAAAAAGGAGCCGTGGGACTGTTTTTT
TRBJ1-1 TRBV9 . . CASSESGRLNTEAFF TGTGCCAGCAGCGAGTCAGGGCGGCTGAACACTGAAGCTTTCTTT
TRBJ1-3 TRBV9 . TRBD1 CASSVDRDSGNTIYF TGTGCCAGCAGCGTTGACCGGGACAGTGGAAACACCATATATTTT
TRBJ1-2 TRBV6-5 few . CASQIAGDPNYGYTF TGTGCCAGCCAGATTGCAGGGGATCCTAACTATGGCTACACCTTC
TRBJ1-6 TRBV27 once . CASSSPSEDLHSPLHF TGTGCCAGCAGTTCGCCCTCTGAGGATCTTCATTCACCCCTCCACTTT
TRBJ2-7 TRBV9 . TRBD2 CASSPDIAGGDEQYF TGTGCCAGCAGCCCAGATATCGCGGGGGGAGACGAGCAGTACTTC
TRBJ2-5 TRBV10-3 . . CAISESGGLETQYF TGTGCCATCAGTGAGTCCGGGGGACTGGAGACCCAGTACTTC
TRBJ1-1 TRBV27 . . CASRDIMNTEAFF TGTGCCAGCCGGGACATCATGAACACTGAAGCTTTCTTT
TRBJ2-7 TRBV10-1 . TRBD1 CASSGWDSEQYF TGCGCCAGCAGTGGATGGGACAGCGAGCAGTACTTC
TRBJ1-1 TRBV5-1 few . CASKFQANTEAFF TGCGCCAGCAAATTCCAGGCGAACACTGAAGCTTTCTTT
TRBJ1-1 TRBV6-5 . . CASSSGGVNTEAFF TGTGCCAGCAGTTCGGGGGGGGTGAACACTGAAGCTTTCTTT
TRBJ1-2 TRBV11-2 few . CASSFGLDGYTF TGTGCCAGCAGCTTCGGGTTGGATGGCTACACCTTC
TRBJ1-2 TRBV9 . . CASSVGGLSPRYTF TGTGCCAGCAGCGTAGGGGGGCTCTCCCCCCGCTACACCTTC
TRBJ1-6 TRBV19 . . CASGPRGSLNSPLHF TGTGCCAGTGGCCCAAGGGGAAGTCTTAATTCACCCCTCCACTTT
TRBJ2-1 TRBV11-3 . TRBD2 CASSLNGGADRFF TGTGCCAGCAGCTTGAACGGGGGGGCAGATCGGTTCTTC
TRBJ1-1 TRBV15 . . CATSRDVYREAFF TGTGCCACCAGCAGAGATGTGTACAGGGAAGCTTTCTTT
TRBJ1-2 TRBV29-1 . TRBD1 CSVTPGTGGDGYTF TGCAGCGTTACTCCCGGGACAGGGGGCGACGGCTACACCTTC
TRBJ2-7 TRBV7-8 . TRBD1 CASSLRTGLGEQYF TGTGCCAGCAGCTTACGGACAGGGCTTGGGGAGCAGTACTTC
TRBJ1-2 TRBV10-3 . . CAAHPQQDTLYGYTF TGTGCCGCCCATCCTCAACAGGACACTCTCTATGGCTACACCTTC
TRBJ1-3 TRBV4-1 . TRBD1 CASSPTGGNTIYF TGCGCCAGCAGCCCGACAGGGGGAAACACCATATATTTT
TRBJ2-7 TRBV5-6 . . CASSFRASYEQYF TGTGCCAGCAGCTTCAGGGCCTCCTACGAGCAGTACTTC
TRBJ2-7 TRBV11-2 . TRBD2 CASSLMTSGGTYEQYF TGTGCCAGCAGCTTAATGACTAGCGGGGGGACCTACGAGCAGTACTTC
TRBJ2-3 TRBV19 . TRBD1 CASSIGQGPDTQYF TGTGCCAGTAGTATAGGACAGGGCCCAGATACGCAGTATTTT
TRBJ2-3 TRBV6-4 . TRBD2 CASSTHSGGALDTQYF TGTGCCAGCAGTACCCACAGCGGGGGGGCCCTAGATACGCAGTATTTT
TRBJ1-1 TRBV19 . . CASTPYINTEAFF TGTGCCAGTACTCCATACATAAACACTGAAGCTTTCTTT
TRBJ2-2 TRBV4-1 . TRBD2 CASRLEGTGTRNTGELFF TGCGCCAGCAGGCTAGAGGGGACCGGGACTAGAAACACCGGGGAGCTGTTTTTT
TRBJ2-7 TRBV29-1 once . CSGMEDSLREQYF TGCAGCGGCATGGAGGACTCCTTGAGGGAGCAGTACTTC
TRBJ1-2 TRBV7-2 . TRBD1 CASSPRTGEGYTF TGTGCCAGCAGCCCACGGACAGGGGAAGGCTACACCTTC
TRBJ2-5 TRBV5-4 . TRBD2 CASSGTSGGPWETQYF TGTGCCAGCAGCGGAACTAGCGGGGGGCCTTGGGAGACCCAGTACTTC
TRBJ2-7 TRBV30 . . CAWTASYPRVAYEQYF TGTGCCTGGACGGCTTCGTATCCCAGGGTCGCCTACGAGCAGTACTTC
TRBJ2-1 TRBV7-9 once . CASSSAVEINEQFF TGTGCCAGCAGCTCAGCAGTAGAAATCAATGAGCAGTTCTTC
TRBJ2-2 TRBV6-1 . TRBD1 CASSEAGGSTGELFF TGTGCCAGCAGTGAGGCAGGGGGTAGCACCGGGGAGCTGTTTTTT
TRBJ1-1 TRBV30 . . CAWGREMNTEAFF TGTGCCTGGGGCAGGGAAATGAACACTGAAGCTTTCTTT
TRBJ2-3 TRBV9 . . CASSVGAGPDTQYF TGTGCCAGCAGCGTAGGGGCGGGGCCTGATACGCAGTATTTT
TRBJ2-3 TRBV6-5 once . CATQSGNTDTQYF TGTGCCACCCAATCAGGGAACACAGATACGCAGTATTTT
TRBJ2-1 TRBV6-5 . TRBD2 CASSAASGAWDEQFF TGTGCCAGCAGCGCAGCTAGCGGGGCCTGGGATGAGCAGTTCTTC
TRBJ2-6 TRBV7-3 . TRBD2 CASSPGRSGANVLTF TGTGCCAGCAGTCCCGGGAGGTCTGGGGCCAACGTCCTGACTTTC
TRBJ1-6 TRBV11-2 once . CASSRPGIFNSPLHF TGTGCCAGCAGCCGCCCCGGGATTTTTAATTCACCCCTCCACTTT
TRBJ2-5 TRBV7-3 . . CASSFYHQETQYF TGTGCCAGCAGCTTCTACCATCAAGAGACCCAGTACTTC
TRBJ2-3 TRBV27 . TRBD2 CASSLLAGSHVDTQYF TGTGCCAGCAGTTTACTAGCGGGGAGCCATGTAGATACGCAGTATTTT